A single sample is the source of the 22 T cell receptor beta chains below, sequenced in a study of blood T cells in healthy people across ages. PCR was performed a second time for roughly 7 to 12 cycles using a sample-barcoded 5' primer and a J-beta primer mix. TCRdb analysed the 5' RACE reads with MiXCR anew, one entry per CDR3 protein. Of around 990,000 distinct CDR3 sequences in the sample, more than 30% were seen once. Input material: blood. Receptor source: a young man in good health.

This clonotype was picked up many times. The rearrangement joins TRBV29-1 to TRBJ2-1, with TRBD1 identical over 7 bases. Germline CDR1 and CDR2: SQVTM and ANQGSEA. CDR3 length equals 14 residues. The V segment lost 3 bases and the J segment 6 bases; nucleotides outside the gene matches: 8. The CDR3 region has the DNA TGCAGCGTTGAGACAGGGCGTGTCGGCAATGAGCAGTTCTTC. Amino acids: CSVETGRVGNEQFF.

This clonotype was found a few times. The chain has TRBV4-3 and TRBJ2-1, with 10 bases fitting TRBD1. V trimming: 3 bases; J trimming: 2 bases; junction bases outside the gene matches: 7. Germline V lookup: CDR1 LGHNA, CDR2 YSLEER. This CDR3 comprises 17 residues. The CDR3 here is CASSHTRDRGTYNEQFF. The CDR3 DNA follows: TGCGCCAGCAGCCATACCAGGGACAGGGGTACCTACAATGAGCAGTTCTTC.

This chain connects TRBV5-5 to TRBJ1-4; 7 bases are a match to TRBD1. Per germline, CDR1 SGHKS and CDR2 YYEKEE (reference sequence). This CDR3 has 12 residues. V trimming: 0 bases; J trimming: 15 bases; junction bases outside the gene matches: 5. CDR3: CASSLVGQVVFF. In DNA, the CDR3 is TGTGCCAGCAGCTTGGTAGGACAGGTTGTGTTTTTT.

This chain links TRBV6-5 with TRBJ2-1, with a weak D call TRBD2 (7 bases). This CDR3 spans 19 amino acids. V lost 2 bases, J lost 6 bases, and 26 bases lay in between. Germline V CDR1 and CDR2: MNHEY, SVGAGI. CDR3 region: CASSYRGVTYGGPGNEQFF. Here the CDR3 DNA reads TGTGCCAGCAGTTACCGGGGCGTAACGTACGGGGGGCCGGGCAATGAGCAGTTCTTC.

Details on this clonotype: A much larger clone differs by one base, so this may be a read error. The CDR3 DNA reads as TGCGCCAGCAGCTTCTATATCCGGGAGGACTCCTACAATGAGCAGTTCTTC. Translating it yields CASSFYIREDSYNEQFF. This chain connects TRBV5-1 to TRBJ2-1; TRBD2 matches at 7 bases. This CDR3 is 17 amino acids long. Germline V lookup: CDR1 SGHRS, CDR2 YFSETQ. After removal of 2 bases from V and 0 bases from J, the junction contained 8 bases not matched to a gene. The full variable domain, rest sourced from reference TRBV5-1 and TRBJ2-1, is KAGVTQTPRYLIKTRGQQVTLSCSPISGHRSVSWYQQTPGQGLQFLFEYFSETQRNKGNFPGRFSGRQFSNSRSEMNVSTLELGDSALYLCASSFYIREDSYNEQFFGPGTRLTVL.

This clonotype came up a few times. V and J are TRBV7-9 and TRBJ1-1; D is ambiguous. The CDR3 runs 11 residues. V lost 3 bases, J lost 6 bases, and 5 bases lay in between. Germline values: CDR1 SEHNR, CDR2 FQNEAQ (reference sequence). The CDR3 sequence: CASSFIPEAFF. Here the CDR3 DNA reads TGTGCCAGCAGCTTTATCCCTGAAGCTTTCTTT.

CDR3 region: CASFGTFRSEQYF. The CDR3 DNA follows: TGTGCCAGTTTTGGGACATTTCGTAGCGAGCAGTACTTC. This chain links TRBV28 with TRBJ2-7; maybe TRBD1 (6 bases). Germline V gives CDR1 MDHEN, CDR2 SYDVKM. V lost 9 bases, J lost 6 bases, and 18 bases lay in between. CDR3 length equals 13 residues.

In this sample, this clonotype turned up a few times. This rearrangement joins TRBV7-3 to TRBJ2-4; no definite D call. The germline gives CDR1 SGHTA, CDR2 FQGTGA. V lost 5 bases and J 7 bases, leaving 12 bases between the germline ends. The CDR3 spans 13 residues. As DNA, the CDR3 is TGTGCCAGCAGCCCGCCTGGCGAGAACATTCAGTACTTC. Its translation: CASSPPGENIQYF.

As regards this clonotype: An end of the junction differs from the germline gene, which may be a read error. The rearrangement links TRBV5-1 to TRBJ1-2; unclear D gene. CDR3 length: 15 residues. CDR1 and CDR2 from the germline V gene are SGHRS and YFSETQ. The CDR3: CTSSLWAATNYGYTF. In DNA form, the CDR3 reads TGCACCAGCAGCTTGTGGGCAGCTACTAACTATGGCTACACCTTC.

This clonotype showed up just a few times. The gene calls are TRBV6-2 or TRBV6-3 and TRBJ1-1, with 7 bases that match TRBD1. From germline, CDR1 is MNHEY and CDR2 SVGEGT. The CDR3 covers 12 residues. Trimming cost V 6 bases and J 10 bases; bases outside gene matches: 8. Here the CDR3 DNA reads TGTGCCAGCAGCTCTGTGAACAGGGGAGCTTTCTTT. Residues: CASSSVNRGAFF.

For this clonotype: The junction does not match germline at one end; this may be a read error. V and J are TRBV5-8 and TRBJ1-5; D gene uncertain. CDR1 and CDR2 from the germline V gene are SGHTS and YDEGEE. CDR3 size: 15 residues. The CDR3 nucleotides are TGTGCCAACAGCTTGGAAGGACGGAACAATCAGCCCCAGCATTTT. Translating it yields CANSLEGRNNQPQHF.

The chain has TRBV28 and TRBJ2-5, with D unclear. This CDR3 is built from 12 residues. V lost 7 bases to trimming and J lost 5 bases, with 11 bases between them. The germline V gene has CDR1 MDHEN and CDR2 SYDVKM. The CDR3 DNA follows: TGTGCCAGCACTAGGGTGGGGGAGACCCAGTACTTC. Translating it yields CASTRVGETQYF.

Concerning this clonotype itself: Possible read error: a much larger clone is one base away. The rearrangement joins TRBV7-9 to TRBJ2-5, with 7 bases fitting TRBD2. CDR3 length equals 15 residues. Per the germline V gene, CDR1 is SEHNR and CDR2 is FQNEAQ (reference sequence). The ends lost 2 bases at V and 11 bases at J; junction bases unmatched: 14. CDR3 sequence: CASSLIRLADNEQYF. The CDR3 bases are TGTGCCAGCAGCTTAATTCGGCTAGCGGACAATGAGCAGTACTTC.

The CDR3 nucleotides read TGTGCCAGCAGCAACTCAGGAGGGGGCCAAGATACGCAGTATTTT. This gives the protein CASSNSGGGQDTQYF. The chain uses TRBV7-9 and TRBJ2-3, with D possibly being TRBD1 (7 bases). V shed 5 bases and J shed 5 bases, with 17 bases lying between them. Per the germline V gene, CDR1 is SEHNR and CDR2 is FQNEAQ (reference sequence). The CDR3 runs 15 residues.

This clonotype was counted only a few times. The chain combines TRBV11-2 with TRBJ2-1, with a possible D match to TRBD1 (7 bases). V lost 5 bases to trimming and J lost 12 bases, with 23 bases between them. Per the germline V gene, CDR1 is SGHAT and CDR2 is FQNNGV. CDR3 length equals 15 residues. The CDR3 is CASSLTGSGTEGQFF. As DNA, the CDR3 is TGTGCCAGCAGCCTGACAGGGTCGGGAACGGAGGGGCAGTTCTTC. The full variable domain, rest sourced from reference TRBV11-2 and TRBJ2-1, is EAGVAQSPRYKIIEKRQSVAFWCNPISGHATLYWYQQILGQGPKLLIQFQNNGVVDDSQLPKDRFSAERLKGVDSTLKIQPAKLEDSAVYLCASSLTGSGTEGQFFGPGTRLTVL.

The chain is built from TRBV27 and TRBJ1-2; D is uncertain. Germline V gives CDR1 MNHEY, CDR2 SMNVEV (reference sequence). This CDR3 region has 13 residues. V was cut by 5 bases and J by 5 bases, with 12 bases left in between. CDR3 coding DNA: TGTGCCAGCAGTGTAAAGGGAATGTATGGCTACACCTTC. Protein sequence: CASSVKGMYGYTF.

The chain employs TRBV21-1 and TRBJ2-5; the table's D call, TRBD1, has no DNA check behind it. TRBV21-1 is annotated as a pseudogene. This CDR3 spans 18 amino acids. The CDR3 is CASSKEMKGAKKQETQYF. In nucleotides, the CDR3 is TGTGCCAGCAGCAAAGAAATGAAGGGGGCTAAAAAGCAAGAGACCCAGTACTTC.

In the case of this clonotype: A much bigger clone sits one base away, suggesting this may be a read error. CDR3 sequence reads: CASYSGRGTQYF. CDR3 DNA sequence: TGTGCCAGCTACTCGGGGCGAGGGACCCAGTACTTC. V gene TRBV2 combines with J gene TRBJ2-7; tentatively, D is TRBD1 or TRBD2 (5 bases each). The J call may be wrong; the DNA end is better matched by TRBJ2-5. Germline V gives CDR1 SNHLY, CDR2 FYNNEI. This CDR3 has 12 amino acids.

This clonotype was counted between two and nine times. This chain uses TRBV29-1 with TRBJ2-7; D is tentatively TRBD1 or TRBD2 (5 bases each). CDR3 length: 16 amino acids. V lost 0 bases and J 0 bases, leaving 15 bases between the germline ends. Germline values: CDR1 SQVTM, CDR2 ANQGSEA. The CDR3 sequence is CSVEDRGAGISYEQYF. CDR3 nucleotide sequence: TGCAGCGTTGAAGATCGAGGGGCAGGAATCTCCTACGAGCAGTACTTC.

Regarding this clonotype: One junction end does not reproduce the germline sequence, and a read error may be involved. The V gene is TRBV7-3, the J gene TRBJ1-1; D is possibly TRBD1 (5 bases). CDR3 length equals 16 residues. CDR1 SGHTA and CDR2 FQGTGA come from the germline V gene. The CDR3 coding sequence is TGTGCCAGCAGCTTAGAGGGGATATTCATGAACACGGAAGCTTTCTTT. This codes for CASSLEGIFMNTEAFF.

Here the CDR3 reads CASSFTRGLGNIQYF. For the CDR3, the DNA is TGTGCCAGCAGTTTTACGCGGGGTTTAGGTAACATTCAGTACTTC. The chain is built from TRBV7-2 and TRBJ2-4; possibly TRBD2 for D (6 bases). Germline loops: CDR1 SGHTA, CDR2 FQGNSA. V was trimmed by 6 bases and J by 7 bases, leaving 19 bases between them. The CDR3 contains 15 residues.

The rearrangement links TRBV6-2 or TRBV6-3 to TRBJ2-1; the D call may be TRBD1 or TRBD2 (5 bases each). V gave up 2 bases and J gave up 10 bases, with 15 bases separating them. The CDR3 is 14 amino acids. In germline, CDR1 is MNHEY, CDR2 SVGEGT. The CDR3 nucleotides are TGTGCCAGCAGTTACCCCGGGACCTCGCGAGAGCAGTTCTTC. Its translation is CASSYPGTSREQFF.